This paragraph covers one TCR beta chain sequence. The antigen is undetermined. Use of 60 Vbeta and 13 Jbeta primers characterized the PCR. Original analysis: A later analysis counted around 80 million unique TCR beta chains, 9.5 million to 13 million shared. Clones were read by immunoSEQ multiplex PCR, and TCRdb kept only the in-frame ones, dropping some. The DNA gave D and trimming, while V, J and clone size come from that table. Found here are over 50,000 clones, 70% to 90% of them singletons; the top ten hold approximately 1.5%. This record belongs to a study of cytomegalovirus exposure and HLA in healthy donors. Study-wide results and caveats: A later analysis linked a missense DCLRE1C variant to TCR beta V- and J-gene trimming.

J gave up 6 bases and V 6 bases, and 15 bases lay outside the gene matches. This CDR3 contains 16 residues. The germline V gene has CDR1 WSHSY and CDR2 SAAADI. The chain combines TRBV10-2 with TRBJ1-1; 8 bases fit TRBD1. The sample was PBMCs. This clonotype was obtained from a man between 18 and 29 years old in good health and CMV-seronegative. The CDR3 DNA follows: TGCGCCAGCAGCAACTTACTAACAGGGGGTGGGGCTGAAGCTTTCTTT. Encoded protein: CASSNLLTGGGAEAFF.